The sample holds a few counts of the clone carrying this TCR beta chain. The source of the sample is a study of T cells in Graves' hyperthyroidism and ophthalmopathy. TCR beta CDR3 regions were amplified from RNA. A set of HTBI primers served as the primers for a first-round RT-PCR of the TCR CDR3. MiXCR, applied by TCRdb to the multiplex PCR reads, yields one record per CDR3 protein. The sample comprises around 500,000 distinct CDR3 sequences, around 16% of which are singletons, and approximately 30% rests with the top ten. Per the germline V gene, CDR1 is SQVTM and CDR2 is ANQGSEA. This CDR3 spans 14 amino acids. Trimming pared 4 bases from V and 3 bases from J, leaving 15 bases between.

The V and J genes are TRBV29-1 and TRBJ1-1; tentatively, D is TRBD1 (6 bases). Sequencing was performed on blood. The clonotype comes from a woman aged 25 to 45 with Graves' ophthalmopathy. DNA of the CDR3: TGCAGCGTTGTAGGGGGGTGGGGGGACACTGAAGCTTTCTTT. This encodes CSVVGGWGDTEAFF.